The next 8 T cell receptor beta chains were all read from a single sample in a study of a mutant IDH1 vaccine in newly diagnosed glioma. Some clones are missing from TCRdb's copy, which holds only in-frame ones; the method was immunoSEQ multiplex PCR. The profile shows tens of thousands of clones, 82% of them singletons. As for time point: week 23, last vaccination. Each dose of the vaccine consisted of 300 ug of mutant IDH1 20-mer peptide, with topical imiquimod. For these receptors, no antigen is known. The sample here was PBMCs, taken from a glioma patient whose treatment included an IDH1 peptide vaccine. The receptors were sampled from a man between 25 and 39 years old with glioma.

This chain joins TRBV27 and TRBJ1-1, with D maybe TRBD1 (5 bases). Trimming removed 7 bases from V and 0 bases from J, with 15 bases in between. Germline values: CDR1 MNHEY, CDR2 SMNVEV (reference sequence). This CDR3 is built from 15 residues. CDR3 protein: CASTGGTYMNTEAFF. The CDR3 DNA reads TGTGCCAGCACCGGGGGGACTTATATGAACACTGAAGCTTTCTTT.

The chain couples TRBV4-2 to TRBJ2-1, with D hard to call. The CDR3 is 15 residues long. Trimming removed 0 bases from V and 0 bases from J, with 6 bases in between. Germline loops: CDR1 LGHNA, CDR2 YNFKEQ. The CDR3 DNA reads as TGTGCCAGCAGCCAAGACCAGAGCTCCTACAATGAGCAGTTCTTC. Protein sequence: CASSQDQSSYNEQFF.

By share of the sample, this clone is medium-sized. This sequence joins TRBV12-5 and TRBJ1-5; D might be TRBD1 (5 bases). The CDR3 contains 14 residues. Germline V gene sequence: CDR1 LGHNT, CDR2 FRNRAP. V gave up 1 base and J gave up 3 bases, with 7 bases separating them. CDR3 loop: CASGLGQSNQPQHF. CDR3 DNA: TGTGCTAGTGGTTTGGGACAGTCCAATCAGCCCCAGCATTTT.

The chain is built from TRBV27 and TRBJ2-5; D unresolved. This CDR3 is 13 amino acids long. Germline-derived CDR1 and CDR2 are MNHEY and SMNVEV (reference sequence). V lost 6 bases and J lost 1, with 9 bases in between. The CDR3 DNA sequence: TGTGCCAGCAGCGTAGCCTTCCAAGAGACCCAGTACTTC. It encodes CASSVAFQETQYF.

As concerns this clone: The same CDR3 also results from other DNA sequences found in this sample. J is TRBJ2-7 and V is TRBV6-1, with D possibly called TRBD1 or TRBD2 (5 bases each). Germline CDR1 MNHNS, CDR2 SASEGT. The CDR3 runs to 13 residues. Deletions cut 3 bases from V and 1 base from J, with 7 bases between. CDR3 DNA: TGTGCCAGCAGTGAGGGGGATTCCTACGAGCAGTACTTC. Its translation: CASSEGDSYEQYF.

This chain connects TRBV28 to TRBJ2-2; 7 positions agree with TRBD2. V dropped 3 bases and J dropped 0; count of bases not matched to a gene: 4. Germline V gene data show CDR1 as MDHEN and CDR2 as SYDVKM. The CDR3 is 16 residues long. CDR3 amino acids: CASSLGGGANTGELFF. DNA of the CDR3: TGTGCCAGCAGTTTGGGGGGAGGGGCGAACACCGGGGAGCTGTTTTTT.

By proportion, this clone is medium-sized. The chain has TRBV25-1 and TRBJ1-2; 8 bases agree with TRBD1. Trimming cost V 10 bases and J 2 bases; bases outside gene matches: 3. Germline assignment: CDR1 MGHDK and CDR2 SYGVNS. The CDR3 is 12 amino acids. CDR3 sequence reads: CATRTGNYGYTF. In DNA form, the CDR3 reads TGTGCCACCCGGACAGGGAACTATGGCTACACCTTC.

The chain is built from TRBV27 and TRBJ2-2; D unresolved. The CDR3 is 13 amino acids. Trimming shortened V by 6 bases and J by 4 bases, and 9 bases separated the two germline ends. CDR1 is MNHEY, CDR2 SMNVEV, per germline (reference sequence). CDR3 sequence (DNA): TGTGCCAGCAGCTACTTTTTCACCGGGGAGCTGTTTTTT. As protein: CASSYFFTGELFF.